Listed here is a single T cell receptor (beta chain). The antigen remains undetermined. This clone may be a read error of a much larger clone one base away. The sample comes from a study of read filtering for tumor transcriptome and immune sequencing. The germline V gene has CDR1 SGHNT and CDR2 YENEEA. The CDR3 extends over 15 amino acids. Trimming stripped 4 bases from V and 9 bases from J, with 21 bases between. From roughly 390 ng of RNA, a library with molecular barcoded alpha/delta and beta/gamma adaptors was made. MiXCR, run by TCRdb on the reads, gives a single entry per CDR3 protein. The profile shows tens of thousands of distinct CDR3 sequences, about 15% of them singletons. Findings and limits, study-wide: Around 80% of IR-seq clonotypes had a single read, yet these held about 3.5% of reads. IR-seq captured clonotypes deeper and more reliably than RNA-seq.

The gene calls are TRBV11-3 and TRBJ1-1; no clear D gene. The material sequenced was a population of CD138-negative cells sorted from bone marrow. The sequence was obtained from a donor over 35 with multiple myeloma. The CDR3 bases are TGTGCCAGCAGCTATCCGGCAGGCTCCGAAAGTAAAGCTTTCTTT. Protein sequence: CASSYPAGSESKAFF.